This T cell receptor (beta chain) stems from a study of OX40 agonist ivuxolimab in advanced cancers. Study summary: Ivuxolimab, an agonist antibody against OX40 (CD134), was given to patients. Intravenous ivuxolimab at 0.01 to 10 mg/kg was given to patients every 2 weeks.

Produced via immunoSEQ multiplex PCR; TCRdb's table is partial and in-frame only. The data hold more than 75,000 clones, with approximately 90% observed a single time. Blood samples were obtained at baseline, cycle 4 day 1, and cycle 7 day 1. Broader study findings: Blood T cells, both CD4+ and CD8+, expanded clonally by week 6 at 0.1 to 3.0 mg/kg.

To note about this clone: Antigen unknown.

The CDR3 is 13 amino acids. With 5 bases removed from V and 2 bases from J, the gap between germline ends came to 8 bases. Germline V gene lookup returns CDR1 SGHTA and CDR2 FQGTGA. The TCR was taken from an adult with an advanced solid tumor such as melanoma, head and neck, liver or kidney cancer. The genes are TRBV7-3 and TRBJ2-3, with no clear D. The sequencing here drew on CD4+ or CD8+ T cells sorted from blood, taken in a trial of the OX40 agonist ivuxolimab. CDR3 residues: CASSIQSTDTQYF. The CDR3, as DNA: TGTGCCAGCAGCATACAGTCCACAGATACGCAGTATTTT. Drawing the rest from reference TRBV7-3 and TRBJ2-3, the complete variable domain is GAGVSQTPSNKVTEKGKYVELRCDPISGHTALYWYRQSLGQGPEFLIYFQGTGAADDSGLPNDRFFAVRPEGSVSTLKIQRTERGDSAVYLCASSIQSTDTQYFGPGTRLTVL.